The 18 T cell receptor beta chains in this list originate from one sample, sequenced in a study of Graves' ophthalmopathy and Graves' hyperthyroidism. Amplification of TCR beta CDR3 regions used RNA transcripts. HTBI-primed RT-PCR formed the first round, and a multiplex PCR formed the second. TCRdb analysed the multiplex PCR reads with MiXCR anew, one entry per CDR3 protein. The sample yields around 1.1 million distinct CDR3 sequences, approximately 35% seen once. The sample consisted of peripheral blood or thyroid tissue (not recorded which). These receptors were taken from an adult man with Graves' hyperthyroidism.

There are many counts of this clonotype. A read error may produce the germline difference seen at one junction end. V usage is TRBV7-8 and J usage is TRBJ2-7; 8 nucleotides align to TRBD2. Germline CDR1 SGHVS, CDR2 FQNEAQ. The CDR3 is 16 amino acids. CDR3 sequence (DNA): TGTGCCAGCAGCTTAGAGCAGCGGGAGTTTTCCTTCGAGCAGTACTTC. This sequence encodes CASSLEQREFSFEQYF. The variable domain in full, with the rest retrieved from reference TRBV7-8 and TRBJ2-7, is GAGVSQSPRYKVAKRGQDVALRCDPISGHVSLFWYQQALGQGPEFLTYFQNEAQLDKSGLPSDRFFAERPEGSVSTLKIQRTQQEDSAVYLCASSLEQREFSFEQYFGPGTRLTVT.

V and J are TRBV29-1 and TRBJ1-2; D is undetermined. CDR3 size: 12 residues. Germline V gene lookup returns CDR1 SQVTM and CDR2 ANQGSEA. CDR3 residues: CSYSGIEAGYTF. CDR3 bases: TGCAGTTACTCGGGGATCGAGGCTGGCTACACCTTC.

This clonotype has more than one count but fewer than ten. The V gene is TRBV7-9, the J gene TRBJ1-5; possible D gene TRBD1, 5 bases. The closer fit of TRBJ2-3 to the DNA end suggests the J call may be wrong. This CDR3 comprises 16 residues. Germline CDR1 reads SEHNR; CDR2 reads FQNEAQ (reference sequence). CDR3 in amino acids: CASSALMDTRYQPQYF. The CDR3 DNA reads as TGTGCCAGCAGCGCTCTGATGGACACGAGATATCAGCCCCAGTATTTT.

The chain couples TRBV15 to TRBJ2-7; 8 bases fit TRBD2. Trimming took 2 bases from V and 5 from J; bases not matched to a gene: 5. Germline values: CDR1 LNHNV, CDR2 YYDKDF (reference sequence). The CDR3 spans 14 residues. The CDR3 protein is CATSRPGGVDEQYF. The DNA for the CDR3 is TGTGCCACCAGCAGACCCGGGGGGGTAGACGAGCAGTACTTC.

This chain connects TRBV12-3 or TRBV12-4 to TRBJ1-2, with 10 bases aligning to TRBD1. The CDR3 is made up of 14 amino acids. After removal of 7 bases from V and 3 bases from J, the junction contained 5 bases not matched to a gene. This CDR3 is CASNTGTGDYGYTF. The CDR3 DNA is TGTGCCAGCAACACCGGGACAGGGGACTATGGCTACACCTTC.

In regard to this clonotype: Relative to the germline gene, one junction end is altered; a read error may explain this. The chain recombines TRBV10-3 with TRBJ2-3; TRBD2 agrees at 15 bases. In germline, CDR1 is ENHRY, CDR2 SYGVKD. The CDR3 length is 17 residues. The CDR3 DNA sequence: TGTGCCAGCAGTTTGGCCGGGACTAGCGGGGGGATGGATACGCAGTATTTT. Protein: CASSLAGTSGGMDTQYF.

J is TRBJ1-6 and V is TRBV20-1, with 11 positions matching TRBD1. Germline loops: CDR1 DFQATT, CDR2 SNEGSKA (reference sequence). The CDR3 runs to 14 residues. Unmatched junction bases numbered 3, after V lost 0 bases and J lost 11 bases. CDR3 bases: TGCAGTGCTAGAGACGGGACAGGGGGGACACCCCTCCACTTT. This gives the protein CSARDGTGGTPLHF.

This clonotype was observed a few times. The J gene is TRBJ2-5, the V gene TRBV5-6, with D perhaps matching TRBD1 (5 bases). The germline CDR1 and CDR2 sequences are SGHDT and YYEEEE. Trimming took off 0 bases at V and 2 bases at J, with 11 bases between the two ends. The length of the CDR3 is 15 residues. CDR3 in amino acids: CASSLAGIGQETQYF. The CDR3 bases are TGTGCCAGCAGCTTGGCAGGGATCGGGCAAGAGACCCAGTACTTC.

This clonotype was counted ten times or more. V gene TRBV7-8 combines with J gene TRBJ2-2; 10 bases line up with TRBD1. The V gene end was trimmed by 8 bases and the J gene end by 6 bases; junction bases not matched to a gene: 9. CDR1 SGHVS and CDR2 FQNEAQ come from the germline V gene. The CDR3 length is 15 residues. The CDR3 DNA reads as TGTGCCAGCGGATCCGGGACAGGGGATCCCGGGGAGCTGTTTTTT. Translated, it gives CASGSGTGDPGELFF.

The chain is built from TRBV7-8 and TRBJ2-7; D could derive from TRBD1 or TRBD2 (5 bases each). The length of the CDR3 is 14 residues. Per the germline V gene, CDR1 is SGHVS and CDR2 is FQNEAQ. V was cut by 6 bases and J by 0 bases, with 12 bases left in between. The CDR3 coding sequence is TGTGCCAGCAGATACCGGGACCACTCCTACGAGCAGTACTTC. Translated, it gives CASRYRDHSYEQYF.

This chain uses TRBV5-1 with TRBJ1-4, with D perhaps matching TRBD1 (5 bases). This CDR3 has 17 amino acids. Germline V gives CDR1 SGHRS, CDR2 YFSETQ. Trimming shortened V by 5 bases and J by 5 bases, and 22 bases separated the two germline ends. This CDR3 reads CASSKEGLAGGNEKLFF. The CDR3 DNA is TGCGCCAGCAGTAAAGAGGGACTAGCGGGAGGGAATGAAAAACTGTTTTTT. Using reference TRBV5-1 and TRBJ1-4 for the parts outside the CDR3, the full variable domain is KAGVTQTPRYLIKTRGQQVTLSCSPISGHRSVSWYQQTPGQGLQFLFEYFSETQRNKGNFPGRFSGRQFSNSRSEMNVSTLELGDSALYLCASSKEGLAGGNEKLFFGSGTQLSVL.

In regard to this clonotype: A much larger clone differs from this one at a single base, so this may be a read error. The chain joins TRBV2 to TRBJ2-7, with D hard to call. The CDR3 runs to 12 residues. V lost 8 bases, J lost 6 bases, and 14 bases lay in between. In germline, CDR1 is SNHLY, CDR2 FYNNEI. The CDR3 loop reads CASQRGLAEQYF. The CDR3 region has the DNA TGTGCCAGCCAGCGAGGTCTTGCCGAGCAGTACTTC. Using reference TRBV2 and TRBJ2-7 for the parts outside the CDR3, the full variable domain is EPEVTQTPSHQVTQMGQEVILRCVPISNHLYFYWYRQILGQKVEFLVSFYNNEISEKSEIFDDQFSVERPDGSNFTLKIRSTKLEDSAMYFCASQRGLAEQYFGPGTRLTVT.

Comment on this clonotype: One end of the junction fails to match germline, which may point to a read error. The chain couples TRBV9 to TRBJ2-2, with D tentatively TRBD2 (6 bases). The CDR3 spans 15 residues. The germline V gene encodes CDR1 SGDLS and CDR2 YYNGEE. The CDR3: CASSVEGTTTGGLFF. DNA of the CDR3: TGTGCCAGCAGCGTAGAGGGAACCACCACCGGGGGGCTGTTTTTT.

Ten or more counts support this clonotype. This rearrangement joins TRBV29-1 to TRBJ1-1; D remains ambiguous. Germline CDR1 SQVTM, CDR2 ANQGSEA. V dropped 6 bases and J dropped 0 bases, with 8 bases sitting between them. There are 12 residues in the CDR3. The CDR3, as DNA: TGCAGCGTATGGGGTGTGAACACTGAAGCTTTCTTT. This translates into CSVWGVNTEAFF.

CDR3 sequence reads: CSAALVLTF. DNA of the CDR3: TGCAGTGCTGCCCTCGTCCTGACTTTC. This chain joins TRBV20-1 and TRBJ2-6; the D is unclear. V lost 5 bases and J 12 bases, leaving 5 bases between the germline ends. CDR3 length: 9 residues. Germline lookup yields CDR1 DFQATT and CDR2 SNEGSKA (reference sequence).

The chain combines TRBV20-1 with TRBJ2-7; 12 nucleotides match TRBD2. Germline CDR1 reads DFQATT; CDR2 reads SNEGSKA (reference sequence). V trimming: 5 bases; J trimming: 4 bases; junction bases outside the gene matches: 6. There are 14 residues in the CDR3. The CDR3 here is CSALGTSGPYEQYF. The DNA of the CDR3 is TGCAGTGCTTTAGGGACTAGCGGGCCGTACGAGCAGTACTTC.

This clonotype was observed at least ten times. The chain combines TRBV19 with TRBJ1-4, with D maybe TRBD1 (5 bases). The V gene's germline CDR1 is LNHDA and CDR2 SQIVND (reference sequence). V gave up 4 bases and J gave up 1 base, with 10 bases separating them. CDR3 length: 15 amino acids. The CDR3 DNA sequence: TGTGCCAGTAGTACGGGACGGCGAACTAATGAAAAACTGTTTTTT. It specifies CASSTGRRTNEKLFF.

This clonotype was detected ten times or more. The chain recombines TRBV20-1 with TRBJ1-4; 7 bases align to TRBD1. Germline trimming cut 3 bases from V and 5 bases from J; bases unmatched to any gene: 3. The CDR3 covers 13 residues. The germline gives CDR1 DFQATT, CDR2 SNEGSKA (reference sequence). CDR3 region: CSASRDRNEKLFF. Here the CDR3 DNA reads TGCAGTGCTAGCCGGGACAGAAATGAAAAACTGTTTTTT.